A single sample gave rise to the 28 T cell receptor beta chains below, sequenced in a study of blood T cell repertoires in COVID-19. TCRdb's copy holds only in-frame clones and misses some; the assay was immunoSEQ multiplex PCR. In the table there are over 95,000 clones, 85% of which are singletons. Material for sequencing was peripheral blood. These receptors came from a human donor in a cohort sampled during active COVID-19.

The chain recombines TRBV5-1 with TRBJ1-2; 7 nucleotides agree with TRBD1. Germline loops: CDR1 SGHRS, CDR2 YFSETQ. CDR3 length: 12 residues. After removal of 1 base from V and 8 bases from J, the junction contained 2 bases not matched to a gene. CDR3 residues: CASSLQGEGYTF. The DNA of the CDR3 is TGCGCCAGCAGCTTGCAGGGGGAGGGCTACACCTTC. Full variable domain (missing parts from reference TRBV5-1 and TRBJ1-2): KAGVTQTPRYLIKTRGQQVTLSCSPISGHRSVSWYQQTPGQGLQFLFEYFSETQRNKGNFPGRFSGRQFSNSRSEMNVSTLELGDSALYLCASSLQGEGYTFGSGTRLTVV.

The chain joins TRBV9 to TRBJ2-7; 10 bases are shared with TRBD1. There are 15 residues in the CDR3. Germline V lookup: CDR1 SGDLS, CDR2 YYNGEE. With V trimmed by 4 bases and J by 2 bases, 6 bases remained unmatched. CDR3 bases: TGTGCCAGCAGCCGGGGGGACAGGGGCACCTACGAGCAGTACTTC. This codes for CASSRGDRGTYEQYF.

The gene calls are TRBV11-1 and TRBJ2-2, with a possible D match to TRBD1 (6 bases). Trimming shortened V by 1 base and J by 5 bases, and 14 bases separated the two germline ends. The CDR3 length is 16 residues. CDR1 and CDR2 (germline): SGHAT, FQDESV (reference sequence). As DNA, the CDR3 is TGTGCCAGCAGCTTAGATCTGGGGCAGGGGACCGGGGAGCTGTTTTTT. Its translation is CASSLDLGQGTGELFF.

J is TRBJ1-1 and V is TRBV28; 8 bases align to TRBD1. With 5 bases clipped from V and 4 bases from J, the junction kept 6 bases outside the gene matches. Germline-derived CDR1 and CDR2 are MDHEN and SYDVKM. This CDR3 is built from 14 residues. The chain's CDR3 is CASSPRQGSTEAFF. DNA of the CDR3: TGTGCCAGCAGTCCGCGACAGGGGAGCACTGAAGCTTTCTTT.

CDR3 protein: CASSFRPEDNEQFF. The CDR3 nucleotides are TGTGCCAGCAGCTTCCGCCCGGAGGACAATGAGCAGTTCTTC. This rearrangement joins TRBV11-2 to TRBJ2-1; D perhaps matches TRBD2 (5 bases). The V end lost 3 bases, the J end lost 5 bases, and 11 bases lay between the germline ends. This CDR3 has 14 amino acids. Germline V CDR1 and CDR2: SGHAT, FQNNGV.

This rearrangement joins TRBV9 to TRBJ1-1; 10 bases align to TRBD1. Looked up from germline, CDR1 is SGDLS and CDR2 is YYNGEE. J was trimmed by 1 base and V by 4 bases; bases with no gene match: 7. The CDR3 loop spans 16 amino acids. The CDR3 DNA follows: TGTGCCAGCAGCTGGGGACAGGGGAATAAGAACACTGAAGCTTTCTTT. Residues: CASSWGQGNKNTEAFF.

This clone was observed a handful of times. This sample includes further DNA sequences coding for the same CDR3. The V and J genes are TRBV11-3 and TRBJ1-1; D not resolved. Germline assignment: CDR1 SGHNT and CDR2 YENEEA. V lost 2 bases, J lost 1 base, and 5 bases lay in between. The CDR3 is made up of 13 amino acids. The CDR3 bases are TGTGCCAGCAGCTTAACAGAGAACACTGAAGCTTTCTTT. Protein: CASSLTENTEAFF.

This chain links TRBV27 with TRBJ2-7; tentative D call: TRBD2 (6 bases). Germline V gives CDR1 MNHEY, CDR2 SMNVEV (reference sequence). V gave up 3 bases and J gave up 5 bases, with 17 bases separating them. This CDR3 has 15 amino acids. The chain's CDR3 is CASSFGRGLPHEQYF. The CDR3, as DNA: TGTGCCAGCAGTTTTGGGCGGGGTTTGCCCCACGAGCAGTACTTC.

The chain links TRBV18 to TRBJ2-7, with TRBD1 matching 10 bases. Trimming at V came to 4 bases and at J to 2 bases, leaving 5 bases not matched to a gene. Germline lookup yields CDR1 KGHSH and CDR2 LQKENI. This CDR3 contains 15 residues. The CDR3 spells CASSRGTGDTYEQYF. Here the CDR3 DNA reads TGTGCCAGCTCACGAGGGACAGGGGACACCTACGAGCAGTACTTC.

The chain joins TRBV2 to TRBJ2-3, with a possible D match to TRBD1 (5 bases). The germline V and J ends were trimmed by 9 bases and 5 bases, with 18 bases remaining between them. The CDR3 extends over 14 amino acids. The germline gives CDR1 SNHLY, CDR2 FYNNEI. The DNA for the CDR3 is TGTGCCAGTGGTCGGGCCAGGGAAAAAGATACGCAGTATTTT. Amino acids: CASGRAREKDTQYF.

The rearrangement uses TRBV5-1 and TRBJ2-7; D is perhaps TRBD2 (6 bases). CDR3 size: 13 residues. Trimming shortened V by 0 bases and J by 6 bases, and 10 bases separated the two germline ends. Germline CDR1 reads SGHRS; CDR2 reads YFSETQ. Here the CDR3 reads CASSLAMGGEQYF. In DNA, the CDR3 is TGCGCCAGCAGCTTGGCCATGGGAGGCGAGCAGTACTTC.

The chain links TRBV28 to TRBJ1-6, with TRBD1 matching 10 bases. CDR3 size: 15 residues. Germline assignment: CDR1 MDHEN and CDR2 SYDVKM. Trimming took 10 bases from V and 7 from J; bases not matched to a gene: 10. The CDR3 reads CATSTGGDGNSPLHF. The CDR3 bases are TGTGCCACCTCGACAGGGGGCGATGGAAATTCACCCCTCCACTTT.

The chain joins TRBV11-3 to TRBJ2-2, with 8 bases that match TRBD2. Per germline, CDR1 SGHNT and CDR2 YENEEA. The trim removed 5 bases at V and 3 bases at J, leaving 5 bases unmatched. CDR3 length: 15 amino acids. The CDR3 DNA sequence: TGTGCCAGCAGCCCAGCGGGGGCCGACACCGGGGAGCTGTTTTTT. This sequence encodes CASSPAGADTGELFF.

V is TRBV29-1 and J is TRBJ2-2; 8 nucleotides align to TRBD1. Germline-derived CDR1 and CDR2 are SQVTM and ANQGSEA. CDR3 size: 14 residues. J lost 1 base, V lost 5 bases, and 3 bases had no gene match. CDR3 region: CSVTTGGNTGELFF. The CDR3 region has the DNA TGCAGCGTTACTACAGGGGGGAACACCGGGGAGCTGTTTTTT.

V and J are TRBV5-1 and TRBJ1-6; 9 nucleotides agree with TRBD1. Germline V gene lookup returns CDR1 SGHRS and CDR2 YFSETQ. This CDR3 has 16 residues. V dropped 1 base and J dropped 3; count of bases not matched to a gene: 2. CDR3 sequence reads: CASSLTTGGYNSPLHF. The CDR3 nucleotides read TGCGCCAGCAGCTTGACGACAGGGGGCTATAATTCACCCCTCCACTTT.

About this clone itself: The identical CDR3 is also encoded by other nucleotide sequences in the sample. The J gene is TRBJ2-7, the V gene TRBV28; D call uncertain. The CDR3 has 12 amino acids. Looked up from germline, CDR1 is MDHEN and CDR2 is SYDVKM. Trimming left V 6 bases short and J 0 bases short, with 6 bases between. The CDR3 sequence is CASSRDSYEQYF. CDR3 bases: TGTGCCAGCAGCCGCGACTCCTACGAGCAGTACTTC.

In this sample, this clone turned up once. The J gene is TRBJ1-4, the V gene TRBV10-3, with D possibly TRBD1 on 6 matching bases. The CDR3 is 13 residues long. V lost 3 bases and J lost 8, with 10 bases in between. Germline lookup yields CDR1 ENHRY and CDR2 SYGVKD. The CDR3 region is CAISDVTGEKLFF. The DNA of the CDR3 is TGTGCCATCAGTGATGTGACAGGAGAAAAACTGTTTTTT.

This sequence joins TRBV2 and TRBJ2-3; TRBD2 agrees at 7 bases. In germline, CDR1 is SNHLY, CDR2 FYNNEI. V trimming: 3 bases; J trimming: 9 bases; junction bases outside the gene matches: 9. The CDR3 is made up of 14 amino acids. The CDR3 loop is CASSEGLPEGTQYF. The CDR3 DNA follows: TGTGCCAGCAGTGAGGGACTACCTGAGGGGACGCAGTATTTT.

V and J are TRBV18 and TRBJ1-3; D is ambiguous. CDR1 and CDR2 (germline): KGHSH, LQKENI. Trimming removed 6 bases at V and 4 bases at J, with 13 bases between. The CDR3 runs to 14 residues. CDR3 loop: CASSPERGGNTIYF. The CDR3 bases are TGTGCCAGCTCGCCCGAACGAGGGGGAAACACCATATATTTT.

This chain links TRBV6-5 with TRBJ1-2; TRBD1 might be the D (5 bases). Germline V gene data show CDR1 as MNHEY and CDR2 as SVGAGI. V lost 5 bases, J lost 4 bases, and 14 bases lay in between. CDR3 length: 14 amino acids. The CDR3 here is CASSPTSGLYGYTF. In DNA, the CDR3 is TGTGCCAGCAGTCCCACTTCGGGACTCTATGGCTACACCTTC.

The chain carries TRBV10-3 and TRBJ1-5; D perhaps matches TRBD1 (5 bases). The CDR3 runs to 18 residues. Germline V gene lookup returns CDR1 ENHRY and CDR2 SYGVKD. Trimming took off 0 bases at V and 1 base at J, with 16 bases between the two ends. For the CDR3, the DNA is TGTGCCATCAGTGAGTCTGCCAGGGAGGGGTTGAGCAATCAGCCCCAGCATTTT. Its protein is CAISESAREGLSNQPQHF.

The rearrangement links TRBV7-2 to TRBJ1-5; a possible D gene is TRBD1 (5 bases). The CDR3 is 13 residues long. V lost 5 bases and J lost 6, with 11 bases in between. The germline gives CDR1 SGHTA, CDR2 FQGNSA. The CDR3 reads CASSPDTSQPQHF. The CDR3 DNA sequence: TGTGCCAGCAGCCCGGACACAAGTCAGCCCCAGCATTTT.

This clone was detected only once. V gene TRBV30 combines with J gene TRBJ1-5; unclear D gene. CDR3 size: 14 residues. Germline CDR1 is GTSNPN and CDR2 is SVGIG (reference sequence). The V and J ends lost 0 bases and 4 bases respectively, with 10 bases between them. This chain's CDR3 is CAWSVGGRNQPQHF. CDR3 nucleotide sequence: TGTGCCTGGAGTGTAGGCGGTAGAAATCAGCCCCAGCATTTT.

The chain combines TRBV6-5 with TRBJ2-7; possibly TRBD1 for D (5 bases). V was clipped by 2 bases and J by 5 bases, with 16 bases between them. This CDR3 contains 15 residues. The germline V gene has CDR1 MNHEY and CDR2 SVGAGI. CDR3 loop: CASSYLPRVGHEQYF. The CDR3 DNA reads as TGTGCCAGCAGTTACCTCCCCAGGGTTGGCCACGAGCAGTACTTC.

The V call is TRBV9, the J call TRBJ2-6, with a possible D match to TRBD1 (6 bases). V was cut by 4 bases and J by 2 bases, with 10 bases left in between. CDR3 length: 15 residues. The V gene's germline CDR1 is SGDLS and CDR2 YYNGEE. The CDR3 DNA sequence: TGTGCCAGCAGCCCCAGGGGACCTGGGGCCAACGTCCTGACTTTC. Its translation: CASSPRGPGANVLTF. Supplemented by reference TRBV9 and TRBJ2-6, the full variable domain reads DSGVTQTPKHLITATGQRVTLRCSPRSGDLSVYWYQQSLDQGLQFLIQYYNGEERAKGNILERFSAQQFPDLHSELNLSSLELGDSALYFCASSPRGPGANVLTFGAGSRLTVL.

V and J are TRBV10-3 and TRBJ1-5; tentatively, D is TRBD1 (6 bases). Trimming took off 4 bases at V and 6 bases at J, with 16 bases between the two ends. Germline assignment: CDR1 ENHRY and CDR2 SYGVKD. The CDR3 runs 15 residues. This chain's CDR3 is CAISAGGPGGQPQHF. CDR3 in DNA: TGTGCCATCAGTGCGGGGGGCCCAGGAGGTCAGCCCCAGCATTTT.

The rearrangement uses TRBV12-3 or TRBV12-4 and TRBJ2-2; TRBD1 might be the D (5 bases). The CDR3 contains 12 residues. This chain's CDR3 is CAQGRDTGELFF. CDR3 in DNA: TGTGCGCAGGGCAGGGACACCGGGGAGCTGTTTTTT.

This chain connects TRBV29-1 to TRBJ1-1; 10 bases are shared with TRBD1. Germline CDR1 and CDR2: SQVTM and ANQGSEA. J was trimmed by 7 bases and V by 6 bases; bases with no gene match: 11. This CDR3 comprises 14 residues. The CDR3 here is CSVPFGQGDVEAFF. As DNA, the CDR3 is TGCAGCGTCCCCTTCGGACAGGGGGACGTTGAAGCTTTCTTT.